Listed below are T cell receptor beta chains from one sample, sequenced in a study of blood T cell repertoires in COVID-19. The data were produced by immunoSEQ multiplex PCR, yet TCRdb's version contains in-frame clones alone and is incomplete. The sample has a few hundred thousand clones, approximately 85% seen once. The sample was peripheral blood. The source is a human donor with COVID-19, enrolled during active disease. The donor label of this sample is uncertain. Each CDR3 is given with its conserved first and last residue. A D gene is named only where the DNA matches it firmly. The listing skips clone size in some rows; elsewhere it reads once, few, many or a size class.

j_call clone_size v_call d_call cdr3_nt cdr3_aa
TRBJ1-3 . TRBV2 . TGTGCCAGCAGTGACGAGGTCACCTCTGGAAACACCATATATTTT CASSDEVTSGNTIYF
TRBJ1-5 . TRBV12-3/TRBV12-4 . TGTGCCAGCAGTTTAGGGAGCAGTCAGCCCCAGCATTTT CASSLGSSQPQHF
TRBJ2-7 . TRBV19 . TGTGCCAGTAGTATCCCTAGTGGATCAAGAGGCTACGAGCAGTACTTC CASSIPSGSRGYEQYF
TRBJ2-2 . TRBV6-5 . TGTGCCAGCAGTAGGGATCCCGCGGGTACCGGGGAGCTGTTTTTT CASSRDPAGTGELFF
TRBJ2-1 once TRBV6-1 . TGTGCCAGCAGTGAAGCCCAGAAGTACTACAATGAGCAGTTCTTC CASSEAQKYYNEQFF
TRBJ1-1 . TRBV2 . TGTGCCAGCAGCGCGACTTTAGGCACTGAAGCTTTCTTT CASSATLGTEAFF
TRBJ1-2 . TRBV19 TRBD1 TGTGCCAGTAGTAACAGGGGGCGTGGGGGTTCCATCTTC CASSNRGRGGSIF
TRBJ2-7 . TRBV2 TRBD1 TGTGCCAGCAGGGCCTATCTGCCGGGACAGGGGGCCTACGAGCAGTACTTC CASRAYLPGQGAYEQYF
TRBJ1-2 . TRBV3-1/TRBV3-2 TRBD1 TGTGCCAGCAGCCGTGGACAGGCAGCTAACTATGGCTACACCTTC CASSRGQAANYGYTF
TRBJ1-1 . TRBV25-1 . TGTGCCAGCAGTGATCGAGGGGGCACTGAAGCTTTCTTT CASSDRGGTEAFF
TRBJ1-1 once TRBV19 TRBD1 TGTGCCACCTGGGACAGGGCCGAAACGAACACTGAAGCTTTCTTT CATWDRAETNTEAFF
TRBJ1-5 . TRBV3-1/TRBV3-2 TRBD1 TGTGCCAGCAGCCAAGCTTTAGGACAGGGAGAGCAGCCCCAGCATTTT CASSQALGQGEQPQHF
TRBJ1-3 . TRBV28 . TGTGCCAGCAGTTTTGGGGATTGGGGCGACGGAAACACCATATATTTT CASSFGDWGDGNTIYF
TRBJ2-3 . TRBV24-1 TRBD2 TGTGCCACCAGTGATTTGTCGGGACTAGATGATACGCAGTATTTT CATSDLSGLDDTQYF
TRBJ1-2 . TRBV7-2 TRBD1 TGTGCCAGCAGCTTAGTCAAACAGGGGGCAACTTCCTATGGCTACACCTTC CASSLVKQGATSYGYTF
TRBJ1-2 . TRBV28 TRBD1 TGTGCCAGCAGCCCACCGGGACAGGGAATTTCATATGGCTACACCTTC CASSPPGQGISYGYTF
TRBJ1-2 . TRBV9 . TGTGCCAGCAGCCCCGGGGGGAACTATGGCTACACCTTC CASSPGGNYGYTF
TRBJ2-7 . TRBV11-2 TRBD2 TGTGCCAGCAGCTCGACTAGCGGGATTGGAGAGCAGTACTTC CASSSTSGIGEQYF
TRBJ1-2 . TRBV5-6 . TGTGCCAGCAGTCCTTACTCTAACTATGGCTACACCTTC CASSPYSNYGYTF
TRBJ1-5 . TRBV28 TRBD1 TGTGCCAGCAGTTTATCGGGACAGGGCTACAATCAGCCCCAGCATTTT CASSLSGQGYNQPQHF
TRBJ2-2 . TRBV30 . TGTGCCTGGAGTGTACGGTTTGGGCTGTTTTTT CAWSVRFGLFF
TRBJ2-2 once TRBV11-3 TRBD1 TGTGCCAGCAGCCATCCGGGACAGGCTAACACCGGGGAGCTGTTTTTT CASSHPGQANTGELFF
TRBJ1-5 . TRBV7-2 . TGTGCCAGCAGCTTAAACAGGGCATCTAGCAATCAGCCCCAGCATTTT CASSLNRASSNQPQHF
TRBJ1-2 . TRBV5-1 TRBD1 TGCGCCAGCAGCTTGGCTGACAGGGTTGGGGGCTACACCTTC CASSLADRVGGYTF
TRBJ2-5 . TRBV29-1 TRBD2 TGCAGCGTTGTATGGGAGGGATACCAAGAGACCCAGTACTTC CSVVWEGYQETQYF
TRBJ1-1 . TRBV9 TRBD1 TGTGCCAGCAGCGTAGGGAGGGGGCTCGCTCCAAACACTGAAGCTTTCTTT CASSVGRGLAPNTEAFF
TRBJ1-5 once TRBV30 TRBD1 TGTGCCTGGGGTACAGGGGGCAATCAGCCCCAGCATTTT CAWGTGGNQPQHF
TRBJ2-1 . TRBV5-1 TRBD1 TGCGCCAGCAGCTTGACAGGGGCCCCTAGCTCCTACAATGAGCAGTTCTTC CASSLTGAPSSYNEQFF
TRBJ1-2 . TRBV5-1 TRBD1 TGCGCCAGCAGCGATTCAAGTACAGGGGGGATCTATGGCTACACCTTC CASSDSSTGGIYGYTF
TRBJ1-2 . TRBV30 . TGTGCCTGGAGGGCACAACAGGGTTTGGGCTATGGCTACACCTTC CAWRAQQGLGYGYTF
TRBJ2-7 . TRBV18 . TGTGCCAGCTCACCACGGGACAACTCCTACGAGCAGTACTTC CASSPRDNSYEQYF
TRBJ1-1 . TRBV5-1 . TGCGCCAGCAGCTTAAACCAGGGAATCGACACTGAAGCTTTCTTT CASSLNQGIDTEAFF
TRBJ2-5 . TRBV27 . TGTGCCAGCAGTTTCGGCAGGGGTCGTCAAGAGACCCAGTACTTC CASSFGRGRQETQYF
TRBJ2-5 . TRBV14 . TGTGCCAGCAGCCAAGATCTCCAGGGCGTTGCCCAGTACTTC CASSQDLQGVAQYF